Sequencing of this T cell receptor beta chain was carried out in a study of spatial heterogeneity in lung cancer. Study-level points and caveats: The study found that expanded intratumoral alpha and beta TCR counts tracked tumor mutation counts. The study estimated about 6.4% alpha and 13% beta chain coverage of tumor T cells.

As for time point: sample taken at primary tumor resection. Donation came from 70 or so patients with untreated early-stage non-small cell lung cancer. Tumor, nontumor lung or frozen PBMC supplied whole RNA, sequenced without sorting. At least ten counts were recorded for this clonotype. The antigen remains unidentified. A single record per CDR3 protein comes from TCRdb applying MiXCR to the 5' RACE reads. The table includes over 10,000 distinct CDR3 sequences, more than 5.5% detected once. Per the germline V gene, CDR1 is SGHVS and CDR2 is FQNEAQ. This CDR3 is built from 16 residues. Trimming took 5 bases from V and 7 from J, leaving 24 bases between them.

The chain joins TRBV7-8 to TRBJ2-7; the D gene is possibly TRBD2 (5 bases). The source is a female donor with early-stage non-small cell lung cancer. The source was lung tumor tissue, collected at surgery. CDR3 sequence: CASSPISGVASGEQYF. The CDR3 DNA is TGTGCCAGCAGCCCAATCTCCGGGGTCGCCTCGGGAGAGCAGTACTTC. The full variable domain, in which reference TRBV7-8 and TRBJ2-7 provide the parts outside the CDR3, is GAGVSQSPRYKVAKRGQDVALRCDPISGHVSLFWYQQALGQGPEFLTYFQNEAQLDKSGLPSDRFFAERPEGSVSTLKIQRTQQEDSAVYLCASSPISGVASGEQYFGPGTRLTVT.